This entry features one T cell receptor beta chain sequence. Assay used: immunoSEQ multiplex PCR; TCRdb lists only in-frame clones, some missing. The sample gives fewer than 300,000 clones, roughly 87% of which show up once; about 14% is in the top ten. The data originate from a study of control samples from healthy donors and cancer patients. V was trimmed by 7 bases and J by 0 bases, leaving 11 bases between them. The CDR3 spans 14 residues. The V gene's germline CDR1 is SNHLY and CDR2 FYNNEI. The V call is TRBV2, the J call TRBJ2-3, with no clear D. The clonotype was recovered from a woman aged 60 to 75 with lung cancer. Sequenced input: PBMCs. CDR3 in DNA: TGTGCCAGCATGAGAGCCTCTAGCACAGATACGCAGTATTTT. Protein sequence: CASMRASSTDTQYF.